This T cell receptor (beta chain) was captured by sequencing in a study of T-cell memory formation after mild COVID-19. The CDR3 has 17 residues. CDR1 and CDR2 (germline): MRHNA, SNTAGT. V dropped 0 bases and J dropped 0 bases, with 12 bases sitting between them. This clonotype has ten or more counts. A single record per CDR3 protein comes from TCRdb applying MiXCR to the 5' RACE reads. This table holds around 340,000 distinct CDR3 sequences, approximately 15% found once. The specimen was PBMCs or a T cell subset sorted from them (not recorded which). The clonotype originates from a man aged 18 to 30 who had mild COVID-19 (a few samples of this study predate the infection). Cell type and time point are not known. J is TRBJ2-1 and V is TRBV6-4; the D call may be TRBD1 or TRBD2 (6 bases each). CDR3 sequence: CASSDSHEGGSYNEQFF. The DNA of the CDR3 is TGTGCCAGCAGTGACTCGCACGAGGGGGGCTCCTACAATGAGCAGTTCTTC.